This T cell receptor beta chain was observed in a study of T cell repertoires in cytomegalovirus infection. About the study: Carrying CMV and the relevant HLA type showed in public TCR beta signatures.

Study-wide findings and caveats: Based on cumulative public TCR beta family frequency, carriers of CMV plus the relevant HLA were identified. What dominated the ex vivo response were HLA-C-restricted CMV-specific TCR beta clonotypes.

To note about this clonotype: Its matching antigen is unknown.

One entry per CDR3 protein, called by TCRdb with MiXCR from the reads. The sample has about 60,000 distinct CDR3 sequences, about 30% seen once. The sequence derives from a human donor in good health (CMV status not recorded). Some clones in this sample may be carry-over from other donors' samples. Sequencing used PBMCs, sequenced either directly or after in vitro stimulation (not recorded which).

Here the CDR3 reads CASSLRGGGVETQYF. The DNA of the CDR3 is TGTGCCAGCAGCCTCCGGGGGGGGGGGGTAGAGACCCAGTACTTC. This chain links TRBV7-2 with TRBJ2-5; 8 bases fit TRBD2. The CDR3 contains 15 residues. Germline CDR1 SGHTA, CDR2 FQGNSA. The V gene end was trimmed by 5 bases and the J gene end by 4 bases; junction bases not matched to a gene: 9.